Reported below is one T cell receptor (beta chain). Given the absence of the conserved phenylalanine or tryptophan at the CDR3 end, a read error is likely. The data are from a study of tumor and adjacent non-tumor tissue in lung cancer. CDR1 DFQATT and CDR2 SNEGSKA come from the germline V gene (reference sequence). The CDR3 has 16 amino acids. A modified ARM-PCR protocol with three rounds of nested PCR amplified TCRbeta. MiXCR, run by TCRdb on the multiplex PCR reads, gives a single entry per CDR3 protein. The data hold 90,000 to 110,000 distinct CDR3 sequences, with 60% to 80% observed a single time. The template was RNA from unsorted bulk tissue.

The sequenced sample consisted of lung tumor tissue. The source is a woman aged 55 to 70 with non-small cell lung cancer. The gene calls are TRBV20-1 and TRBJ2-1; D perhaps matches TRBD2 (6 bases). The DNA of the CDR3 is TGCAGAGCTAGAGGGCAAGGGACTTCGTCCTACAATGAGCAGTTCATC. It yields the protein CRARGQGTSSYNEQFI.